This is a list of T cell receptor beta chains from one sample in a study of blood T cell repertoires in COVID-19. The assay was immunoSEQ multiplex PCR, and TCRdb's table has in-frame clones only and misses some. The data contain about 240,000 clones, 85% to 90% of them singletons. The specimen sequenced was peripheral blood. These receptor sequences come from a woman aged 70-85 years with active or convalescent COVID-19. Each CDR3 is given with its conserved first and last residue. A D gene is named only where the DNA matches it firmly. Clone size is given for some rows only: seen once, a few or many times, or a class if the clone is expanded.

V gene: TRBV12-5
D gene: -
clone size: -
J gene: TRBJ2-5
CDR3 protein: CASGLSVGSGETQYF
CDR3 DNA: TGTGCTAGTGGTTTGTCAGTTGGCTCCGGGGAGACCCAGTACTTC

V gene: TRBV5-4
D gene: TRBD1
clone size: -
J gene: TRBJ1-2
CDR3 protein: CASSKGAVLSNYGYTF
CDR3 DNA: TGTGCCAGCAGTAAGGGGGCGGTCCTATCCAACTATGGCTACACCTTC

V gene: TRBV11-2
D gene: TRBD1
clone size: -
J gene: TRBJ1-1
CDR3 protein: CASSFGQGGTMNTEAFF
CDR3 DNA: TGTGCCAGCAGCTTCGGACAGGGGGGGACCATGAACACTGAAGCTTTCTTT

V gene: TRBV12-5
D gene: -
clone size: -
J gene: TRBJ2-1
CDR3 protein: CASGSPQGGNEQFF
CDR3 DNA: TGTGCTAGTGGTTCCCCGCAGGGAGGCAATGAGCAGTTCTTC

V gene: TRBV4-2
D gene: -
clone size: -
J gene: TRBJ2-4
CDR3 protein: CASSQEGAQLNIQYF
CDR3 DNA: TGTGCCAGCAGCCAAGAAGGGGCGCAGTTAAACATTCAGTACTTC

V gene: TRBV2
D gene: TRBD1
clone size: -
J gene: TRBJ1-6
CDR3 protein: CAGAGTANSPLHF
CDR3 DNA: TGTGCCGGGGCCGGGACAGCCAATTCACCCCTCCACTTT

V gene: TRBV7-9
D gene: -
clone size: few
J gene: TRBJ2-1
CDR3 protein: CASNSEPSGDNEQFF
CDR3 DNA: TGTGCCAGCAATTCCGAGCCTTCCGGGGACAATGAGCAGTTCTTC

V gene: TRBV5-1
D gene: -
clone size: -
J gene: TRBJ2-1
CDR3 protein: CASTITGTLNNEQFF
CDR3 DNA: TGCGCCAGCACAATCACCGGGACTCTTAACAATGAGCAGTTCTTC

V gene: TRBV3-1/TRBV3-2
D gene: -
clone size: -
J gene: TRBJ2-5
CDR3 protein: CASSQSGRETQYF
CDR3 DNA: TGTGCCAGCAGCCAATCAGGCAGGGAGACCCAGTACTTC

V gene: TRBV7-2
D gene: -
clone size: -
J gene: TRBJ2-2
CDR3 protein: CASSVTGSGELFF
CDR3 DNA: TGTGCCAGCAGCGTAACAGGATCCGGGGAGCTGTTTTTT

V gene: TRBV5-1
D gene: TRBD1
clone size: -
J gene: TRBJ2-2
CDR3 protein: CASSYPITTGTNTGELFF
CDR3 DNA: TGCGCCAGCAGTTATCCGATTACGACAGGGACGAACACCGGGGAGCTGTTTTTT

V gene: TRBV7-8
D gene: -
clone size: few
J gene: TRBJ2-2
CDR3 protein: CASSSPSGGGELFF
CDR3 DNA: TGTGCCAGCAGTTCCCCCTCCGGGGGCGGGGAGCTGTTTTTT

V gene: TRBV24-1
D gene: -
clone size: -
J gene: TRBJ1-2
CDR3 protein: CATSGSEVGALDYGYTF
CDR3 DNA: TGTGCCACCAGTGGATCAGAGGTGGGGGCCCTAGACTATGGCTACACCTTC

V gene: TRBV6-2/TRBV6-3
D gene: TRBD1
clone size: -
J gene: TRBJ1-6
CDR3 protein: CASSYGTGTSPLHF
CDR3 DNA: TGTGCCAGCAGTTACGGGACAGGGACTTCACCCCTCCACTTT

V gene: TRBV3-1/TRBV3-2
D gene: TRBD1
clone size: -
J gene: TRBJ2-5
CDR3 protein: CASSSGTGLVETQYF
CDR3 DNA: TGTGCCAGCAGCTCCGGGACAGGTCTCGTTGAGACCCAGTACTTC

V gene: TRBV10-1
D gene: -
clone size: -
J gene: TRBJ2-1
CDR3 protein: CASRGLNNEQFF
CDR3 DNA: TGCGCCAGCAGGGGACTTAACAATGAGCAGTTCTTC

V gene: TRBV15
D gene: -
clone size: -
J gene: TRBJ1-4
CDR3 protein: CATSRDPGREGEKLFF
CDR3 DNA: TGTGCCACCAGCAGAGATCCTGGCAGGGAGGGTGAAAAACTGTTTTTT

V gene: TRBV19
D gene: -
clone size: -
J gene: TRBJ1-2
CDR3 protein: CASSLGARDGYTF
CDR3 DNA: TGTGCCAGTAGTTTGGGGGCGCGGGATGGCTACACCTTC

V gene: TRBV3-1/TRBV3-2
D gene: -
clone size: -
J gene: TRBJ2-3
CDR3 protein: CASSLGLPSSTDTQYF
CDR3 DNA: TGTGCCAGCAGTCTGGGACTCCCGTCTAGCACAGATACGCAGTATTTT

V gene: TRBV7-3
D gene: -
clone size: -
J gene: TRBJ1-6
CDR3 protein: CASSLISGDNSPLHF
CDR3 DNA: TGTGCCAGCAGCTTAATATCCGGGGATAATTCACCCCTCCACTTT

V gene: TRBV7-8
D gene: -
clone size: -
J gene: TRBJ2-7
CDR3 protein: CASSLMAAHAREQYF
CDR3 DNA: TGTGCCAGCAGCTTAATGGCAGCGCACGCGAGGGAGCAGTACTTC

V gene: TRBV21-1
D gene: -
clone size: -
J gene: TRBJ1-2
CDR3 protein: CASSRTGIYTF
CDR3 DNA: TGTGCCAGCAGTCGGACGGGGATCTACACCTTC

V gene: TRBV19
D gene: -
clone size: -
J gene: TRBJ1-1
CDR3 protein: CASSVGGERAEAFF
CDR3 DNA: TGTGCCAGTAGCGTAGGAGGGGAACGGGCTGAAGCTTTCTTT

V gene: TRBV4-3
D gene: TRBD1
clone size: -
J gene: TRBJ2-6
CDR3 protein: CASSHGGQGFDVLTF
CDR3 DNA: TGCGCCAGCAGCCATGGGGGACAGGGTTTCGACGTCCTGACTTTC

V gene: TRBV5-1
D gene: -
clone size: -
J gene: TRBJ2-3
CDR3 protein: CASSTDRPTDTQYF
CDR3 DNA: TGCGCCAGCAGCACCGACAGGCCCACAGATACGCAGTATTTT

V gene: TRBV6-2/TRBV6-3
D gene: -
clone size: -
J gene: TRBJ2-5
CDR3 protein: CASSYGGRLETQYF
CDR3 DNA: TGTGCCAGCAGTTATGGTGGGCGTTTGGAGACCCAGTACTTC

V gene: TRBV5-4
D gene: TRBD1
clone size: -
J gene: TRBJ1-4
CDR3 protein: CASSVQGADEKLFF
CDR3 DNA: TGTGCCAGCAGCGTACAGGGGGCGGATGAAAAACTGTTTTTT

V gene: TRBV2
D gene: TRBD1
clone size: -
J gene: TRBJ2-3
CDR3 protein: CASRPGQATDTQYF
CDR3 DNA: TGTGCCAGCAGGCCGGGACAGGCTACAGATACGCAGTATTTT

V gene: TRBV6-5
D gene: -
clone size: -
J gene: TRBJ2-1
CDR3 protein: CASKEGPSYNEQFF
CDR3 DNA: TGTGCCAGCAAGGAGGGCCCCTCCTACAATGAGCAGTTCTTC

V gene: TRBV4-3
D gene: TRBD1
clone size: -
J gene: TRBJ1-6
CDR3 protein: CASSQGYRGNSPLHF
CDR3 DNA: TGCGCCAGCAGCCAAGGGTACAGGGGAAATTCACCCCTCCACTTT

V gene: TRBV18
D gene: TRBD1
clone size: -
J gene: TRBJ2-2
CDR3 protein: CASSSDRATGELFF
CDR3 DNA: TGTGCCAGCTCATCGGACAGGGCCACCGGGGAGCTGTTTTTT

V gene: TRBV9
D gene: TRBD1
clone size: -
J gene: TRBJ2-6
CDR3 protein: CASSSRTGGMTGANVLTF
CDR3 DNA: TGTGCCAGCAGCTCCCGGACAGGGGGCATGACTGGGGCCAACGTCCTGACTTTC

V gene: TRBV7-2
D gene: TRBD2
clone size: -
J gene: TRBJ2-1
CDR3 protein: CASSSMHRGLAGHYNEQFF
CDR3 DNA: TGTGCCAGCAGCTCCATGCACAGGGGACTAGCGGGGCATTACAATGAGCAGTTCTTC

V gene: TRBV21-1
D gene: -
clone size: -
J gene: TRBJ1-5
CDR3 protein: CASSGVAVQPQHF
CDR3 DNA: TGTGCCAGCAGCGGGGTAGCGGTTCAGCCCCAGCATTTT

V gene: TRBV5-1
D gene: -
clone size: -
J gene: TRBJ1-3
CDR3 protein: CASQALSGNTIYF
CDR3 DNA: TGCGCCAGCCAAGCCCTCTCTGGAAACACCATATATTTT

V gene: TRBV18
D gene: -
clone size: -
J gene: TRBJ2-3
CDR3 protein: CASSPYPEVEDTQYF
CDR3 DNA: TGTGCCAGCTCCCCCTACCCCGAGGTGGAGGATACGCAGTATTTT

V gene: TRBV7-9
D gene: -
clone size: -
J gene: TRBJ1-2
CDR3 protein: CASSLVPQGKGYGYTF
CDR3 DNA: TGTGCCAGCAGCTTAGTGCCTCAGGGGAAAGGCTATGGCTACACCTTC

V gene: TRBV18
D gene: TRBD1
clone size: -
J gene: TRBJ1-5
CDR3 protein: CASSDRGSYQPQHF
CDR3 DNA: TGTGCCAGCTCAGACAGGGGTAGCTATCAGCCCCAGCATTTT

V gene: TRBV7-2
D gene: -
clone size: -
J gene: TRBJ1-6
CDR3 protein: CASSLGGAVGSPLHF
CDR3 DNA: TGTGCCAGCAGCTTGGGGGGGGCGGTAGGCTCACCCCTCCACTTT

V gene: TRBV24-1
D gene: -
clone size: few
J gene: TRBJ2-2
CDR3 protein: CATSGPKGAPSQTATGELFF
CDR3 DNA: TGTGCCACCAGTGGCCCTAAAGGGGCTCCAAGCCAGACGGCCACCGGGGAGCTGTTTTTT

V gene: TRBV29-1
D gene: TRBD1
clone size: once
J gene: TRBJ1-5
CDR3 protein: CSAGTGVGQPQHF
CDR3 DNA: TGCAGCGCCGGGACAGGGGTAGGCCAGCCCCAGCATTTT

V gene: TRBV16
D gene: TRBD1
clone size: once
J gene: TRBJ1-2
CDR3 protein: CASSLSRGKEGYTF
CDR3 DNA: TGTGCCAGCAGCCTAAGCAGGGGGAAAGAGGGCTACACCTTC

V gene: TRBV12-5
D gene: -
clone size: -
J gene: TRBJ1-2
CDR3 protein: CASGAITYGYTF
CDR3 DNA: TGTGCTAGTGGCGCGATTACCTATGGCTACACCTTC

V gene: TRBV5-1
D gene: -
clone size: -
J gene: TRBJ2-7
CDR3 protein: CASSSFLEEQYF
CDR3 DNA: TGCGCCAGCAGCTCCTTTCTAGAGGAGCAGTACTTC

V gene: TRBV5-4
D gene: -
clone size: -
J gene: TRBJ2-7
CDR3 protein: CASSGGLEPYEQYF
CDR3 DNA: TGTGCCAGCAGCGGAGGGTTAGAACCCTACGAGCAGTACTTC

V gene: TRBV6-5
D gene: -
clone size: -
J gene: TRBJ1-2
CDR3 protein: CASFRQDYGYTF
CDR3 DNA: TGTGCCAGCTTCCGGCAGGACTATGGCTACACCTTC

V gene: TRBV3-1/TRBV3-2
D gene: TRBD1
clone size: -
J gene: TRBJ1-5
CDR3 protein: CASSQGDRALQPQHF
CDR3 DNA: TGTGCCAGCAGCCAGGGGGACAGGGCGCTTCAGCCCCAGCATTTT

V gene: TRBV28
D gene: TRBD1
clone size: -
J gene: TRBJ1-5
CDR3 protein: CASSRQSGGSNQPQHF
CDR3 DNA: TGTGCCAGCAGTCGACAATCAGGGGGCAGCAATCAGCCCCAGCATTTT

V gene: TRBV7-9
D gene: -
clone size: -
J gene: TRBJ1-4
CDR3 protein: CASSWDTLYPEKLFF
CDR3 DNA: TGTGCCAGCAGCTGGGACACCCTCTATCCGGAAAAACTGTTTTTT

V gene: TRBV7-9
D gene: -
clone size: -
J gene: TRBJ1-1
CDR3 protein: CASRFNPTTEAFF
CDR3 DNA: TGTGCCAGCAGATTCAACCCTACCACTGAAGCTTTCTTT

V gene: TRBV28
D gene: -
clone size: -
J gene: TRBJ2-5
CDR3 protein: CASSRQQGGAQYF
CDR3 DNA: TGTGCCAGCAGCCGCCAACAGGGGGGGGCCCAGTACTTC

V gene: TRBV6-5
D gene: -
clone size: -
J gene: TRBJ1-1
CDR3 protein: CASSYRGRNTEAFF
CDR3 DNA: TGTGCCAGCAGTTACAGGGGGAGAAACACTGAAGCTTTCTTT

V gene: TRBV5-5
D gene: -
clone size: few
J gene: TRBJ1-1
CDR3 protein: CASRPGTRSNTEAFF
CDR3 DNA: TGTGCCAGCAGACCTGGGACAAGGTCGAACACTGAAGCTTTCTTT

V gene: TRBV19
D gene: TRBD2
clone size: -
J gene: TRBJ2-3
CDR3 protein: CASSGGLAGVITDTQYF
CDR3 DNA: TGTGCCAGTAGTGGGGGACTAGCGGGGGTCATCACAGATACGCAGTATTTT

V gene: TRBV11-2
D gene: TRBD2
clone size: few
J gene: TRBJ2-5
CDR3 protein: CASSRGGAGETQYF
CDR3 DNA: TGTGCCAGCTCACGCGGGGGGGCCGGGGAGACCCAGTACTTC

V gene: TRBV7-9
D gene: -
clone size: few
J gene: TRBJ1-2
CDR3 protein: CASSLALGEVYGYTF
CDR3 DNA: TGTGCCAGCAGCTTAGCCCTCGGGGAAGTCTATGGCTACACCTTC

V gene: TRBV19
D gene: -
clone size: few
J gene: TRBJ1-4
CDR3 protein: CASSMGGTANEKLFF
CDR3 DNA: TGTGCCAGTAGTATGGGGGGGACGGCAAATGAAAAACTGTTTTTT

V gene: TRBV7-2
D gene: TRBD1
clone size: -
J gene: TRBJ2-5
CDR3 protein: CASSFHRGLQETQYF
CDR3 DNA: TGTGCCAGCAGCTTCCACAGGGGTCTGCAAGAGACCCAGTACTTC

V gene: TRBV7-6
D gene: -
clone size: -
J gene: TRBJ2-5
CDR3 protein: CASSLVPGETQYF
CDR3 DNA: TGTGCCAGCAGCTTAGTACCAGGAGAGACCCAGTACTTC

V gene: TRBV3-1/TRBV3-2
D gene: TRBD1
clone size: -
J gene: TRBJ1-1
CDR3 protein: CASSRGPGTGEGNTEAFF
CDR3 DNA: TGTGCCAGCAGCCGGGGGCCCGGGACAGGTGAGGGAAACACTGAAGCTTTCTTT